This T cell receptor beta chain was captured by sequencing in a study of blood T cell repertoires in COVID-19. TCRdb's table, derived via immunoSEQ multiplex PCR, lists solely in-frame clones and lacks some. The sample contains about 210,000 clones, approximately 82% of which appear only once. The CDR3 consists of 14 residues. Germline trimming cut 2 bases from V and 4 bases from J; bases unmatched to any gene: 3. Germline CDR1 LGHNT, CDR2 FRNRAP. Specimen: peripheral blood. This chain connects TRBV12-5 to TRBJ1-2; 8 bases match TRBD1. The receptor was derived from a woman in her thirties or forties with acute or convalescent COVID-19. CDR3 nucleotides: TGTGCTAGTGGTTTGACAGGGGGAGTCTATGGCTACACCTTC. The encoded protein is CASGLTGGVYGYTF.